One T cell receptor (beta chain) is described in this entry. Its antigen is unknown. These data are taken from a study of T cell responses to AZD1222 COVID-19 vaccine. Only in-frame clones appear in the TCRdb table, and some are missing; sequencing was by immunoSEQ multiplex PCR. This table holds under 70,000 clones, more than 70% found once. Study results and caveats: Dominant at 160-218 and 743-854, vaccine-associated CD4 TCRs also spanned spike. Regions left unmutated in variants are reportedly the target of nearly half of spike-specific TCRs. Baseline seropositivity characterized only six or seven AZD1222 recipients.

The source of this sequence is an adult who received the AZD1222 COVID-19 vaccine. The sample was peripheral blood, taken 28 days after the second AZD1222 dose.

The CDR3 nucleotides read TGTGCCAGTAGTATCTTGGGGCGGGCGAGGACCGGGGAGCTGTTTTTT. This gives the protein CASSILGRARTGELFF. The chain is built from TRBV19 and TRBJ2-2, with D perhaps matching TRBD1 or TRBD2 (5 bases each). Looked up from germline, CDR1 is LNHDA and CDR2 is SQIVND (reference sequence). V lost 3 bases and J lost 5, with 16 bases in between. CDR3 length: 16 amino acids.